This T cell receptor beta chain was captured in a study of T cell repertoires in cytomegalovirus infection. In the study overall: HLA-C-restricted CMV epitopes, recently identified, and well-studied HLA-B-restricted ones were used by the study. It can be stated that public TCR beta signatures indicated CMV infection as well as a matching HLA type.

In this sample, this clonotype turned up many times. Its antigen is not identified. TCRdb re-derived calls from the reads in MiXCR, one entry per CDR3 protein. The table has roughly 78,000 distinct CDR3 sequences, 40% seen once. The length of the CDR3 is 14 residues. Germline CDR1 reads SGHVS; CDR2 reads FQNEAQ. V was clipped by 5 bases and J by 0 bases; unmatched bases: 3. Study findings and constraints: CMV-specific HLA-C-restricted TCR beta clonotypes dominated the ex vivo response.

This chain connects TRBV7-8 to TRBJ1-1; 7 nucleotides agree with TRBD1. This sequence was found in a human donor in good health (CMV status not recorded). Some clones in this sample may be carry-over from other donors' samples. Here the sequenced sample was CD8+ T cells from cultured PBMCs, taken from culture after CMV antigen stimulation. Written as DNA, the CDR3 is TGTGCCAGCAGCCGCGACAGGGTGAACACTGAAGCTTTCTTT. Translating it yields CASSRDRVNTEAFF. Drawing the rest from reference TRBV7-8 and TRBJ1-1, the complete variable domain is GAGVSQSPRYKVAKRGQDVALRCDPISGHVSLFWYQQALGQGPEFLTYFQNEAQLDKSGLPSDRFFAERPEGSVSTLKIQRTQQEDSAVYLCASSRDRVNTEAFFGQGTRLTVV.